The clone carrying this TCR beta chain was picked up many times. What it recognizes is unknown. The germline V gene encodes CDR1 GTSNPN and CDR2 SVGIG (reference sequence). This CDR3 region has 12 residues. Trimming removed 2 bases at V and 4 bases at J, with 5 bases between. The record originates from a study of T cells in Graves' hyperthyroidism and ophthalmopathy. Study-level results: A 13 V-J signature model discriminated ophthalmopathy versus stable hyperthyroidism. Blood samples included most of the expanded thyroid clonotypes exceeding 0.001.

TCR beta CDR3 regions were amplified from RNA. TCR CDR3 underwent first-round RT-PCR with the HTBI primer set. Via MiXCR, TCRdb re-called the multiplex PCR reads, giving one row per CDR3 protein. The top ten hold roughly 7.9% of the sample, which has some 270,000 distinct CDR3 sequences, roughly 15% seen once. With a duration under 2 months, the hyperthyroidism was newly diagnosed in patients aged 18 to 65. Researchers barred patients who had uncontrolled infection, other autoimmune disease, pregnancy or lactation. The rearrangement uses TRBV30 and TRBJ2-2; D remains unclear. This sequence was found in a woman aged 40-49 years with Graves' hyperthyroidism. The sequenced sample consisted of blood. For the CDR3, the DNA is TGTGCCTGGAGTATCGGCACCGGGGAGCTGTTTTTT. This encodes CAWSIGTGELFF.